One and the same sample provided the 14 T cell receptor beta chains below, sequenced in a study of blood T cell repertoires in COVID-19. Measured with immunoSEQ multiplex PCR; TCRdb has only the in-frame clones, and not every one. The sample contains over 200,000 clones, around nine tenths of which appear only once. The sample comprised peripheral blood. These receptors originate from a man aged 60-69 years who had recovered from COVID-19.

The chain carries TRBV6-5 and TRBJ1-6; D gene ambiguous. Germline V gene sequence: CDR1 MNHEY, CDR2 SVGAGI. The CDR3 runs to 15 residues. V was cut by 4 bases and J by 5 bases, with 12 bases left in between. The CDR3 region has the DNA TGTGCCAGCAGTTGGGTGGGAGGGAATAATTCACCCCTCCACTTT. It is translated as CASSWVGGNNSPLHF.

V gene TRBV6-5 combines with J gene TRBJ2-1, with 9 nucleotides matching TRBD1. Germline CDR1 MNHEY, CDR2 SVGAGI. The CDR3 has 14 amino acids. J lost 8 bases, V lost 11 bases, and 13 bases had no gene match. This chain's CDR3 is CAGAPGQGLYEQFF. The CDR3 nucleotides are TGTGCCGGCGCGCCGGGACAGGGTCTGTATGAGCAGTTCTTC.

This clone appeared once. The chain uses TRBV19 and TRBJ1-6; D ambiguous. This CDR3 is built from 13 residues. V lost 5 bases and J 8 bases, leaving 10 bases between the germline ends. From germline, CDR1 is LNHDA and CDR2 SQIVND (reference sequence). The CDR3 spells CASSVLRDSPLHF. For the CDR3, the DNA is TGTGCCAGTAGTGTCCTGCGGGATTCACCCCTCCACTTT.

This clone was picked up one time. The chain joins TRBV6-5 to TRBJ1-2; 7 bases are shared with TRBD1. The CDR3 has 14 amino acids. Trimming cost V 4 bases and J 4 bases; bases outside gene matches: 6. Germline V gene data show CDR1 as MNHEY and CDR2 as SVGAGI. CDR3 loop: CASSSGRDSYGYTF. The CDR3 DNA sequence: TGTGCCAGCAGTTCTGGACGGGACAGCTATGGCTACACCTTC.

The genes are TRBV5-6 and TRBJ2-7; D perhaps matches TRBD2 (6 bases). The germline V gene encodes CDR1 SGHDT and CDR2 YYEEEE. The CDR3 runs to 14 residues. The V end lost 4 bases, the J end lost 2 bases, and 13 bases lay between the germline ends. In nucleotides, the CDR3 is TGTGCCAGCAGCCTGGGACTGAGGACCTACGAGCAGTACTTC. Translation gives CASSLGLRTYEQYF.

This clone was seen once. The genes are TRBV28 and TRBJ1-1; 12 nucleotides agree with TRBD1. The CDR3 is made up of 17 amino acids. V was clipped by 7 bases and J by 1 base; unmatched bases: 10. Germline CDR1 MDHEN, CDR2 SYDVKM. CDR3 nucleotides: TGTGCCAGCAAGAGGAGGGGACAGGGGGCGGCGAACACTGAAGCTTTCTTT. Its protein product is CASKRRGQGAANTEAFF.

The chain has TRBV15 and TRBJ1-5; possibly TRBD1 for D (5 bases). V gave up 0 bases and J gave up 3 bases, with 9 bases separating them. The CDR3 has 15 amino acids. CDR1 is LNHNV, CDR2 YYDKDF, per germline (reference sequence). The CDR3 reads CATSREGTYNQPQHF. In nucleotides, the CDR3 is TGTGCCACCAGCAGAGAAGGGACTTACAATCAGCCCCAGCATTTT.

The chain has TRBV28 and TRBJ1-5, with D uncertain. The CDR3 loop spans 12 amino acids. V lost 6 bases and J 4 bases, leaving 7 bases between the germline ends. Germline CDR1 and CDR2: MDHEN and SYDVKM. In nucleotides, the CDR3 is TGTGCCAGCAGAATAGTTAATCAGCCCCAGCATTTT. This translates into CASRIVNQPQHF.

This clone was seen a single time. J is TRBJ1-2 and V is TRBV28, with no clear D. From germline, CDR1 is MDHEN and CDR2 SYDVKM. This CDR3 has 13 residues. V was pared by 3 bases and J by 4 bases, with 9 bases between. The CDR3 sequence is CASSLGSPYGYTF. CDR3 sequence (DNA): TGTGCCAGCAGTTTGGGCTCACCCTATGGCTACACCTTC.

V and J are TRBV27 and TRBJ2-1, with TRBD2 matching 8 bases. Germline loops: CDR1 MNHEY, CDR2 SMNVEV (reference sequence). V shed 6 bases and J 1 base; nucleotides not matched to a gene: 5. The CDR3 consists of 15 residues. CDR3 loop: CASSPGGRSYNEQFF. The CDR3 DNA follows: TGTGCCAGCAGCCCGGGGGGGCGGTCCTACAATGAGCAGTTCTTC.

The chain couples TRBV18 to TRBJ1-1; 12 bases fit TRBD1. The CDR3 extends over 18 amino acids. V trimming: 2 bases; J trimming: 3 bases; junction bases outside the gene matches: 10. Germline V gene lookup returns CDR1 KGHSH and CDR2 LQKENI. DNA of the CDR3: TGTGCCAGCTCACCAAACCGCGGGACAGGGGGCGCGGACACTGAAGCTTTCTTT. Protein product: CASSPNRGTGGADTEAFF.

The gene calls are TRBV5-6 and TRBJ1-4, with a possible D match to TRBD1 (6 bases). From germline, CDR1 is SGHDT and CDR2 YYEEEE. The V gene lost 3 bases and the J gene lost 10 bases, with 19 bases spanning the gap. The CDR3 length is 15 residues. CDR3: CASSSDYSRGGKLFF. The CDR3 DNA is TGTGCCAGCAGCTCCGACTACTCCAGGGGCGGAAAACTGTTTTTT.

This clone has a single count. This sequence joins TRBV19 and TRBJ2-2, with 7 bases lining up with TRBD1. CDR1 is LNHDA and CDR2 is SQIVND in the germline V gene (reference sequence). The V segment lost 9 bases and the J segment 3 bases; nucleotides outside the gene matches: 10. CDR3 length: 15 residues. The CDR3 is CARQTGTEDTGELFF. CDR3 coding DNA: TGTGCCAGACAAACCGGGACAGAAGACACCGGGGAGCTGTTTTTT.

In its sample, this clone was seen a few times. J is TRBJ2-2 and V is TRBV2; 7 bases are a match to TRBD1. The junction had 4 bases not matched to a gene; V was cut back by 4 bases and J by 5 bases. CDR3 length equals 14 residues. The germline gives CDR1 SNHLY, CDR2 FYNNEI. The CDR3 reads CASSGDSRTGELFF. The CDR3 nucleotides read TGTGCCAGCAGTGGGGACAGTAGGACCGGGGAGCTGTTTTTT.